Detailed here is one T cell receptor beta chain. In TCRdb, the 5' RACE reads were re-called with MiXCR into one record per CDR3 protein. The sample consists of around 960,000 distinct CDR3 sequences, 9% to 15% of them appearing once. The data originate from a study of identical twins. Healthy Caucasians alone served as donors. Germline CDR1 and CDR2: MNHEY and SVGEGT. The CDR3 runs to 18 residues. The ends were cut back, 4 bases at V and 0 bases at J, with 18 bases in the middle. Separately, the same data were catalogued under a study of yellow fever vaccine responses in identical twins.

The chain joins TRBV6-2 or TRBV6-3 to TRBJ2-2; D tentatively reads TRBD1 or TRBD2 (6 bases each). This TCR came from a woman younger than 30 in good health. Sequencing was performed on PBMCs. The CDR3 here is CASSSRGTQLANTGELFF. For the CDR3, the DNA is TGTGCCAGCAGTTCTCGCGGGACACAACTCGCGAACACCGGGGAGCTGTTTTTT.